The clone carrying this TCR beta chain has only a few counts. No antigen is known for it. The data originate from a study of T-cell memory formation after mild COVID-19. Findings and caveats of the study: Memory sampled before infection contained some responding clones, suggesting cross-reactive memory joined. Researchers report contracting CD4+ clones mostly in CM and EM, with CD8+ clones in EMRA.

TCRdb analysed the 5' RACE reads with MiXCR anew, one entry per CDR3 protein. The sample carries tens of thousands of distinct CDR3 sequences, around 25% recorded once. The source is a young man who had mild COVID-19 (a few samples of this study predate the infection). Cell type and time point are not known. Material: PBMCs or a T cell subset sorted from them (not recorded which).

CDR3 sequence: CASHSLEYQAETQYF. The CDR3 DNA follows: TGTGCCAGCCACAGCTTAGAGTATCAGGCCGAGACCCAGTACTTC. The chain combines TRBV7-2 with TRBJ2-5; D not resolved. V was trimmed by 8 bases and J by 5 bases, leaving 21 bases between them. The CDR3 runs to 15 residues. The germline CDR1 and CDR2 sequences are SGHTA and FQGNSA. The complete variable domain, with remaining parts taken from reference TRBV7-2 and TRBJ2-5, reads GAGVSQSPSNKVTEKGKDVELRCDPISGHTALYWYRQSLGQGLEFLIYFQGNSAPDKSGLPSDRFSAERTGGSVSTLTIQRTQQEDSAVYLCASHSLEYQAETQYFGPGTRLLVL.